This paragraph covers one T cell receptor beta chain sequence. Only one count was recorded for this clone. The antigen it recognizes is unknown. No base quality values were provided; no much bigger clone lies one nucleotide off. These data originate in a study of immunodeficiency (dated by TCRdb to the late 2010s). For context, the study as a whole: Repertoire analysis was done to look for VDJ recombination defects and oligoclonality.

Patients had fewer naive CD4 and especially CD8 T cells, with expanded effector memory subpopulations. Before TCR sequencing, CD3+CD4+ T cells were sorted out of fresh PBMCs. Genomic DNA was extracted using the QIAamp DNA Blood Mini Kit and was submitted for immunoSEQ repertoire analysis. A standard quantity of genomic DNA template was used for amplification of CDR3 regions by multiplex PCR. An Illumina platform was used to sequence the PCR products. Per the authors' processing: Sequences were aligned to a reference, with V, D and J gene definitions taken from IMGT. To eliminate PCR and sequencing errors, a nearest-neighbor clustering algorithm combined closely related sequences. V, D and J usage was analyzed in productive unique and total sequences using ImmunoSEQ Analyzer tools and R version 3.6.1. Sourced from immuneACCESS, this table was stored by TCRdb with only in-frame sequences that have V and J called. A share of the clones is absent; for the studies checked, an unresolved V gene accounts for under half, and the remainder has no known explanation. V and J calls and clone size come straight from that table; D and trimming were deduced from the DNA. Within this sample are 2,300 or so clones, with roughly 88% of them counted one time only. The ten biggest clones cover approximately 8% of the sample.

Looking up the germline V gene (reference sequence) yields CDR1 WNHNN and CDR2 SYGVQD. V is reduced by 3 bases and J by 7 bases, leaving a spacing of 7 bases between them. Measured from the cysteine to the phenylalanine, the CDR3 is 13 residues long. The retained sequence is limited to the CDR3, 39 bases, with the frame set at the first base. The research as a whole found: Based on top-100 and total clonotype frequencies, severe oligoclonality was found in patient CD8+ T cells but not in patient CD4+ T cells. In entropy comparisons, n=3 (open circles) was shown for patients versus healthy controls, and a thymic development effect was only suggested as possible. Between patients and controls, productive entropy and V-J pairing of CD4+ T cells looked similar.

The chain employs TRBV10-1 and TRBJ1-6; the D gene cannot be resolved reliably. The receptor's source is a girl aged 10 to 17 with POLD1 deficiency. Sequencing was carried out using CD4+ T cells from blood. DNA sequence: TGCGCCAGCAGTGAACAGTACAATTCACCCCTCCACTTT. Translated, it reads CASSEQYNSPLHF.